What follows is one T cell receptor beta chain and its context. This entry comes from a study of blood T cell repertoires in COVID-19. The CDR3 is 22 amino acids. V shed 0 bases and J 1 base; nucleotides not matched to a gene: 20. Germline V gene data show CDR1 as SGDLS and CDR2 as YYNGEE. Authors' processing steps: Estimation of nucleated cell counts was performed using reference gene primer amplification. Assay used: immunoSEQ multiplex PCR; TCRdb lists only in-frame clones, some missing. That table supplies the V and J calls and clone size; D and trimming were determined from the DNA. The sample shows more than 25,000 clones, 80% to 85% of them seen only once.

Sequences were obtained from peripheral blood. The sequence came from an older man with active COVID-19. This chain uses TRBV9 with TRBJ1-3; 9 positions match TRBD1. CDR3 nucleotides: TGTGCCAGCAGCGTAGCATATTCGGACAGGGGAGTGTACCTATATTCTGGAAACACCATATATTTT. Translating gives CASSVAYSDRGVYLYSGNTIYF.